This T cell receptor (beta chain) is from a study of blood T cell repertoires in COVID-19. At the level of the study: Samples representing acute and convalescent COVID-19 were sourced from the United States, Italy and Spain. In each case, the material was cDNA or gDNA derived from T cells, B-cell-depleted T cells, or PBMCs.

As originally analysed: Amplified reference gene primers provided the basis for estimating nucleated cell counts. The method was immunoSEQ multiplex PCR; TCRdb's version includes in-frame clones alone and lacks a portion of them. Clone size and the V and J calls come from that table; the DNA yielded D and trimming. The sample carries about 33,000 clones, around 90% recorded once. Germline CDR1 LGHDT, CDR2 YNNKEL (reference sequence). The CDR3 loop spans 15 amino acids. V dropped 4 bases and J dropped 0; count of bases not matched to a gene: 2. The chain has TRBV3-1 (or the pseudogene TRBV3-2) and TRBJ2-1, with TRBD1 identical over 8 bases. The source material was peripheral blood. The sequence was collected from a man aged 55 to 70 with acute or convalescent COVID-19. The CDR3 here is CASSRTGGSYNEQFF. In nucleotides, the CDR3 is TGTGCCAGCAGCCGAACAGGGGGCTCCTACAATGAGCAGTTCTTC.